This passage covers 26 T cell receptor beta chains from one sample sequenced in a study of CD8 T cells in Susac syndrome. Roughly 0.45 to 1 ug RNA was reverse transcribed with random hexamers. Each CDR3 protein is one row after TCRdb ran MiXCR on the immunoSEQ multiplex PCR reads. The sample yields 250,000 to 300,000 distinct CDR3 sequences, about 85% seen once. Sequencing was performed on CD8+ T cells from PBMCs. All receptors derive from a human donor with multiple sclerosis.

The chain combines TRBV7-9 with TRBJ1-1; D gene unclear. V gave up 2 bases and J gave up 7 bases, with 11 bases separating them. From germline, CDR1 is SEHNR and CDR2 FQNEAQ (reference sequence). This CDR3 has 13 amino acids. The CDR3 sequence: CASSLLVTDEAFF. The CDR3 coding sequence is TGTGCCAGCAGCTTATTGGTCACAGATGAAGCTTTCTTT.

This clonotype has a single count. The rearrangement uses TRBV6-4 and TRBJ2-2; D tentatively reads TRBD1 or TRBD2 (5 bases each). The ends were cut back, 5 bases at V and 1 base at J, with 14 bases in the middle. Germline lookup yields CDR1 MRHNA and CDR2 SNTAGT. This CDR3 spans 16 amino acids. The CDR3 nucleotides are TGTGCCAGCAGTCCATCCGTGGGGGAGAACACCGGGGAGCTGTTTTTT. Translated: CASSPSVGENTGELFF.

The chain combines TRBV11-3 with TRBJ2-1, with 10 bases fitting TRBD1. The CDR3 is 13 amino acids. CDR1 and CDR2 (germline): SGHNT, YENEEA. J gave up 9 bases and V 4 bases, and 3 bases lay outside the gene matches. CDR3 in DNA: TGTGCCAGCAGCTGGACAGGGGGGAGTGAGCAGTTCTTC. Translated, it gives CASSWTGGSEQFF.

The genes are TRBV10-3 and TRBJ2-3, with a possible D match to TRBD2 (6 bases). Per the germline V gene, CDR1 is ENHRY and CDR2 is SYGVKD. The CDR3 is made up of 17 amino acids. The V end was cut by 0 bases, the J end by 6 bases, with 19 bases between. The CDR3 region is CAISESNLRGMTDTQYF. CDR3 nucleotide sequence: TGTGCCATCAGTGAGTCTAATCTTCGCGGGATGACCGATACGCAGTATTTT.

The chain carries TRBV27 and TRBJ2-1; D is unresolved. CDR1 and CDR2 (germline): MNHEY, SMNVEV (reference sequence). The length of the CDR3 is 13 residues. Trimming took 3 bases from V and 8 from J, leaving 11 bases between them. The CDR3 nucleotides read TGTGCCAGCAGTTTTTCCCGAGTCGATGAGCAGTTCTTC. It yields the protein CASSFSRVDEQFF.

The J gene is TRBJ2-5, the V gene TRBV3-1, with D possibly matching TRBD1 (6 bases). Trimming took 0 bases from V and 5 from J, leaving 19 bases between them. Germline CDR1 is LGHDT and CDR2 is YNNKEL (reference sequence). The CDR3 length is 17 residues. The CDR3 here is CASSQDPTGRGGETQYF. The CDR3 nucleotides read TGTGCCAGCAGCCAAGACCCCACCGGCAGGGGCGGGGAGACCCAGTACTTC.

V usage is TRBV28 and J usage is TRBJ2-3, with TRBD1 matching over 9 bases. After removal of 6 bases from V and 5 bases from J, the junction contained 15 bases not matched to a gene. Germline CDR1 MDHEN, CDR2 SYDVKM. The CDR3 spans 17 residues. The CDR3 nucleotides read TGTGCCAGCAGCCCCCAGGGGTACAGGGGGCGGGGAGATACGCAGTATTTT. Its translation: CASSPQGYRGRGDTQYF.

CDR3 residues: CASSLNGGWRRRDSPLHF. The CDR3 coding sequence is TGTGCCAGCAGCCTAAATGGGGGTTGGCGAAGGAGGGATTCACCCCTCCACTTT. The chain carries TRBV4-2 and TRBJ1-6, with TRBD1 as a possible D gene (5 bases). The V end was cut by 4 bases, the J end by 8 bases, with 24 bases between. Looked up from germline, CDR1 is LGHNA and CDR2 is YNFKEQ. The CDR3 has 18 amino acids.

DNA for the CDR3: TGTGCCAGCAGCCACGAAGGGGACTATGGGGCCAACGTCCTGACTTTC. Protein product: CASSHEGDYGANVLTF. V is TRBV5-5 and J is TRBJ2-6; 7 positions agree with TRBD2. Per the germline V gene, CDR1 is SGHKS and CDR2 is YYEKEE (reference sequence). This CDR3 comprises 16 residues. Trimming took 4 bases from V and 3 from J; bases not matched to a gene: 7.

The CDR3 bases are TGTGCCATCAGCCGAACGGACAGGGGGCGGGAGGGACTAGCGGGAGAAATTAGCTACGAGCAGTACTTC. Translating it yields CAISRTDRGREGLAGEISYEQYF. This chain uses TRBV10-3 with TRBJ2-7, with 14 bases matching TRBD2. The germline CDR1 and CDR2 sequences are ENHRY and SYGVKD. This CDR3 region has 23 residues. The V gene end was trimmed by 6 bases and the J gene end by 3 bases; junction bases not matched to a gene: 28.

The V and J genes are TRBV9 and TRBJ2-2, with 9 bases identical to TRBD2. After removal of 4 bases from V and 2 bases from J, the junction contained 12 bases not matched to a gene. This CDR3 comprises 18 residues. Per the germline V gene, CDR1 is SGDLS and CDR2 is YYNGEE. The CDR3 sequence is CASSLSPLAGINTGELFF. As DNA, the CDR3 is TGTGCCAGCAGCCTCTCCCCGCTAGCGGGGATCAACACCGGGGAGCTGTTTTTT.

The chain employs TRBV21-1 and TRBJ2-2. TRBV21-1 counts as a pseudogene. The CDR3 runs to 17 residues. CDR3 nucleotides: TGTGCCAGCAGCAAAGCCCTTCCTAGCGCGGGCACCGGGGAGCTGTTTTTT. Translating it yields CASSKALPSAGTGELFF.

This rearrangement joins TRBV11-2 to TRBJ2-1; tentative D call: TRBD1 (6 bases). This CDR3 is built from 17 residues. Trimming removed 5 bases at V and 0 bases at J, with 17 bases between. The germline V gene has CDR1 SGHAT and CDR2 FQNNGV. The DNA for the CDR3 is TGTGCCAGCAGCCCAAGGACAGTCCGGAGCTCCTACAATGAGCAGTTCTTC. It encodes CASSPRTVRSSYNEQFF. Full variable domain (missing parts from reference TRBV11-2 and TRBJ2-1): EAGVAQSPRYKIIEKRQSVAFWCNPISGHATLYWYQQILGQGPKLLIQFQNNGVVDDSQLPKDRFSAERLKGVDSTLKIQPAKLEDSAVYLCASSPRTVRSSYNEQFFGPGTRLTVL.

CDR3 protein: CASSLYGGGSYEQYF. For the CDR3, the DNA is TGTGCCAGCAGTTTATATGGCGGGGGCTCCTACGAGCAGTACTTC. The chain links TRBV27 to TRBJ2-7; 7 bases map to TRBD2. Germline CDR1 reads MNHEY; CDR2 reads SMNVEV (reference sequence). The CDR3 totals 15 residues. Trimming at V came to 1 base and at J to 0 bases, leaving 3 bases not matched to a gene.

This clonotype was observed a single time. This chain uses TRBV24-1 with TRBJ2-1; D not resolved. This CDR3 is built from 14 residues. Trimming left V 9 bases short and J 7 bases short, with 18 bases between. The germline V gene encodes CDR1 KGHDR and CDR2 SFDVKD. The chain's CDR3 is CATEARVSRNEQFF. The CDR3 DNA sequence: TGTGCCACCGAGGCTCGAGTCTCCAGGAATGAGCAGTTCTTC.

The CDR3 loop is CASSWVAGSSYEQYF. The CDR3 DNA sequence: TGTGCCAGCAGTTGGGTTGCGGGAAGTTCCTACGAGCAGTACTTC. The chain combines TRBV6-6 with TRBJ2-7; D perhaps matches TRBD2 (6 bases). CDR3 length: 15 residues. The germline V gene has CDR1 MNHNY and CDR2 SVGAGI (reference sequence). V was pared by 4 bases and J by 1 base, with 14 bases between.

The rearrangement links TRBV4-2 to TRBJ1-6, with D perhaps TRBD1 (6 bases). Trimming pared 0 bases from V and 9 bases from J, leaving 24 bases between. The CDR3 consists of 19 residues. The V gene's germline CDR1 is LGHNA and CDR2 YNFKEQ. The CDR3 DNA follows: TGTGCCAGCAGCCAAGATTCGCTCACGGGGACAAAAGGGGGTTCACCCCTCCACTTT. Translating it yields CASSQDSLTGTKGGSPLHF.

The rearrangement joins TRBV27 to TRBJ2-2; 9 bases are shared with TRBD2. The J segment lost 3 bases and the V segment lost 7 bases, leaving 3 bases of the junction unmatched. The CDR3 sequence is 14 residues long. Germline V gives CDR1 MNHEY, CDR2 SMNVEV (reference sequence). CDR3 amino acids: CASNGGRDTGELFF. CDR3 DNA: TGTGCCAGCAATGGCGGGAGGGACACCGGGGAGCTGTTTTTT.

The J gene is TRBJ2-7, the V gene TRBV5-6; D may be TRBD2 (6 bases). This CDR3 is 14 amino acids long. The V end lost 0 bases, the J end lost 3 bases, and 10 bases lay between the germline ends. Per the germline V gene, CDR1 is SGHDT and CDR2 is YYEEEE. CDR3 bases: TGTGCCAGCAGCTTGGCGAGGGGAGGCTACGAGCAGTACTTC. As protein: CASSLARGGYEQYF.

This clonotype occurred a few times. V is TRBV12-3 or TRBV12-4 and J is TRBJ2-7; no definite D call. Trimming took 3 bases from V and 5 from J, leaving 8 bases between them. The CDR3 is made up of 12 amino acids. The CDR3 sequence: CASSLFFDEQYF. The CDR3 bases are TGTGCCAGCAGTTTGTTCTTCGACGAGCAGTACTTC.

DNA for the CDR3: TGTGCCAGCAGCCCGACAGGCTCCGAGCAGTACTTC. This translates into CASSPTGSEQYF. The V call is TRBV7-9, the J call TRBJ2-7, with TRBD1 as a possible D gene (6 bases). The germline CDR1 and CDR2 sequences are SEHNR and FQNEAQ (reference sequence). This CDR3 comprises 12 residues. V was shortened by 5 bases and J by 6 bases, with 11 bases between the two germline ends.

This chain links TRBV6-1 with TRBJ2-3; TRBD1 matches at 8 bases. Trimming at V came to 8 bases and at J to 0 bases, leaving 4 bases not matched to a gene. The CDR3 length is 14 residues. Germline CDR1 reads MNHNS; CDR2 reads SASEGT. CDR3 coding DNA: TGTGCCAGCGTACAGGGGGAGAGCACAGATACGCAGTATTTT. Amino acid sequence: CASVQGESTDTQYF.

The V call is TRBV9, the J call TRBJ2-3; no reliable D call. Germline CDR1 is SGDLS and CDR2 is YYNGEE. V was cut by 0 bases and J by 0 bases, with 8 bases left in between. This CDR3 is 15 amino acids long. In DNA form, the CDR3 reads TGTGCCAGCAGCGTAGAGGACGGGAGCACAGATACGCAGTATTTT. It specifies CASSVEDGSTDTQYF.

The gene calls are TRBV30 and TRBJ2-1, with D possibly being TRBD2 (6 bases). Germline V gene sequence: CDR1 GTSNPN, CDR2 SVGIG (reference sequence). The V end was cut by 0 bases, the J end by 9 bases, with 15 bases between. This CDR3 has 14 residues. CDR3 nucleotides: TGTGCCTGGAGTGTGGGGGGAGAAGGGCTTGAGCAGTTCTTC. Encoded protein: CAWSVGGEGLEQFF. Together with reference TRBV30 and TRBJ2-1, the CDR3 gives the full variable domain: SQTIHQWPATLVQPVGSPLSLECTVEGTSNPNLYWYRQAAGRGLQLLFYSVGIGQISSEVPQNLSASRPQDRQFILSSKKLLLSDSGFYLCAWSVGGEGLEQFFGPGTRLTVL.

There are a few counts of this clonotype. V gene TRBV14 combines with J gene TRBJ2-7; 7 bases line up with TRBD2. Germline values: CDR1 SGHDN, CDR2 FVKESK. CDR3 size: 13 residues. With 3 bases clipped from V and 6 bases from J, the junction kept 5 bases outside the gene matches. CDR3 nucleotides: TGTGCCAGCAGCCACGGGAGGCGAACCGAGCAGTACTTC. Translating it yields CASSHGRRTEQYF.

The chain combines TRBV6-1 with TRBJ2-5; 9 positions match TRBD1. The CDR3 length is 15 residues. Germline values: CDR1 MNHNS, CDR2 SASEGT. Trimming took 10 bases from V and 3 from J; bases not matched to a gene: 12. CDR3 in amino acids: CATTAGDRVKETQYF. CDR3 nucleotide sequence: TGTGCCACAACTGCGGGGGACAGGGTGAAAGAGACCCAGTACTTC.